The 24 T cell receptor beta chains reported below all come from one sample, sequenced in a study of shared clonotypes between healthy human individuals. Profiling relied on immunoSEQ multiplex PCR, and the TCRdb table lists in-frame clones only, not all of them. Among around 700,000 clones listed, about two thirds were seen once. Sequenced: memory CD4+ T cells sorted from blood. The subset: CD45RA-negative fraction. The receptors derive from a young woman in good health.

The rearrangement links TRBV11-2 to TRBJ1-1, with D perhaps TRBD1 (5 bases). CDR1 is SGHAT and CDR2 is FQNNGV in the germline V gene. This CDR3 is 15 amino acids long. Trimming removed 4 bases at V and 2 bases at J, with 14 bases between. The CDR3 coding sequence is TGTGCCAGCAGCTCGCTCTCGACAGTCAACACTGAAGCTTTCTTT. Residues: CASSSLSTVNTEAFF.

This rearrangement joins TRBV5-1 to TRBJ2-3, with D unresolved. This CDR3 spans 15 amino acids. CDR1 and CDR2 from the germline V gene are SGHRS and YFSETQ. Between the trimmed V and J ends, which lost 0 bases and 2 bases, there was a span of 10 bases. The CDR3 coding sequence is TGCGCCAGCAGCTTGGAAGCGTCTAACACAGATACGCAGTATTTT. Its protein product is CASSLEASNTDTQYF.

The chain employs TRBV5-5 and TRBJ2-7, with 9 bases that match TRBD1. The CDR3 runs to 14 residues. Germline V gene sequence: CDR1 SGHKS, CDR2 YYEKEE (reference sequence). V lost 3 bases, J lost 5 bases, and 6 bases stayed unmatched. CDR3 sequence (DNA): TGTGCCAGCAGCTGGGGACAGGGTAACAACGAGCAGTACTTC. It yields the protein CASSWGQGNNEQYF. The variable domain in full, completed from reference TRBV5-5 and TRBJ2-7, reads DAGVTQSPTHLIKTRGQQVTLRCSPISGHKSVSWYQQVLGQGPQFIFQYYEKEERGRGNFPDRFSARQFPNYSSELNVNALLLGDSALYLCASSWGQGNNEQYFGPGTRLTVT.

This clone was counted at least ten times. The V and J genes are TRBV6-1 and TRBJ2-3; D is unresolved. Germline lookup yields CDR1 MNHNS and CDR2 SASEGT. The CDR3 contains 14 residues. The V end was cut by 4 bases, the J end by 8 bases, with 16 bases between. The CDR3 region is CASSGPRSQPTQYF. The DNA for the CDR3 is TGTGCCAGCAGTGGCCCTCGTAGCCAGCCTACGCAGTATTTT.

V is TRBV2 and J is TRBJ2-3; 8 nucleotides match TRBD2. J gave up 2 bases and V 4 bases, and 8 bases lay outside the gene matches. Germline V CDR1 and CDR2: SNHLY, FYNNEI. The CDR3 sequence is 16 residues long. In DNA, the CDR3 is TGTGCCAGCAGTGGTGAGAGCGGGAGTTTCACAGATACGCAGTATTTT. Amino acid sequence: CASSGESGSFTDTQYF.

The chain joins TRBV2 to TRBJ2-3; TRBD2 matches 11 bases. In germline, CDR1 is SNHLY, CDR2 FYNNEI. V shed 6 bases, J shed 4 bases, and the junction held 6 bases outside the gene matches. This CDR3 is 15 amino acids long. Here the CDR3 reads CASSKLAGAPDTQYF. The CDR3 DNA reads TGTGCCAGCAGCAAACTAGCGGGAGCTCCAGATACGCAGTATTTT.

The V gene is TRBV19, the J gene TRBJ2-1; TRBD1 agrees at 9 bases. V trimming: 5 bases; J trimming: 7 bases; junction bases outside the gene matches: 9. CDR1 is LNHDA, CDR2 SQIVND, per germline (reference sequence). The CDR3 spans 15 residues. Written as DNA, the CDR3 is TGTGCCAGTAGTTCTACAGGGGGCTCTGGGAATGAGCAGTTCTTC. Translation: CASSSTGGSGNEQFF.

V gene TRBV10-2 combines with J gene TRBJ1-1, with 9 bases fitting TRBD1. The J segment lost 5 bases and the V segment lost 4 bases, leaving 2 bases of the junction unmatched. Germline V gene sequence: CDR1 WSHSY, CDR2 SAAADI. The CDR3 extends over 13 amino acids. CDR3 coding DNA: TGCGCCAGCAGTGGACAGGGGGGGACTGAAGCTTTCTTT. This gives the protein CASSGQGGTEAFF.

The genes are TRBV7-2 and TRBJ1-2, with a tentative D call TRBD1 (6 bases). Trimming left V 4 bases short and J 0 bases short, with 9 bases between. CDR1 SGHTA and CDR2 FQGNSA come from the germline V gene. This CDR3 is 14 amino acids long. CDR3 DNA: TGTGCCAGCAGCTCGGACAGAGCTAACTATGGCTACACCTTC. Translating gives CASSSDRANYGYTF. The complete variable domain, with remaining parts taken from reference TRBV7-2 and TRBJ1-2, reads GAGVSQSPSNKVTEKGKDVELRCDPISGHTALYWYRQSLGQGLEFLIYFQGNSAPDKSGLPSDRFSAERTGGSVSTLTIQRTQQEDSAVYLCASSSDRANYGYTFGSGTRLTVV.

This sequence joins TRBV7-9 and TRBJ2-7, with D perhaps matching TRBD2 (6 bases). The V gene's germline CDR1 is SEHNR and CDR2 FQNEAQ (reference sequence). There are 13 residues in the CDR3. Trimming pared 5 bases from V and 3 bases from J, leaving 11 bases between. The DNA of the CDR3 is TGTGCCAGCAGCCAAGTGGGGGGCTACGAGCAGTACTTC. It specifies CASSQVGGYEQYF.

The chain employs TRBV10-3 and TRBJ2-7, with 8 bases that match TRBD1. The CDR3 length is 18 residues. Germline CDR1 reads ENHRY; CDR2 reads SYGVKD. Germline trimming cut 10 bases from V and 1 base from J; bases unmatched to any gene: 21. The CDR3 sequence: CASKRADRASSNSYEQYF. The CDR3 bases are TGTGCCAGCAAGCGGGCGGACAGGGCGTCCAGCAATTCCTACGAGCAGTACTTC.

The gene calls are TRBV7-2 and TRBJ1-5; D may be TRBD1 (5 bases). Germline V gene data show CDR1 as SGHTA and CDR2 as FQGNSA. Trimming cost V 1 base and J 5 bases, with 15 bases left between them. The CDR3 runs to 16 residues. The chain's CDR3 is CASSLDGTGRYQPQHF. Written as DNA, the CDR3 is TGTGCCAGCAGCTTAGACGGAACAGGCAGGTATCAGCCCCAGCATTTT.

This clone was seen just once. The V and J genes are TRBV6-1 and TRBJ1-5, with 7 bases matching TRBD1. This CDR3 has 14 amino acids. J gave up 6 bases and V 10 bases, and 12 bases lay outside the gene matches. In germline, CDR1 is MNHNS, CDR2 SASEGT. Here the CDR3 DNA reads TGTGCCATCACGATGAACAGGGGAGGTCAGCCCCAGCATTTT. This encodes CAITMNRGGQPQHF.

The chain is built from TRBV7-3 and TRBJ1-3; 7 bases line up with TRBD1. The trim removed 5 bases at V and 4 bases at J, leaving 8 bases unmatched. The CDR3 has 15 amino acids. CDR1 and CDR2 from the germline V gene are SGHTA and FQGTGA. The CDR3: CASSTTGEAGNTIYF. The CDR3 DNA reads as TGTGCCAGCAGCACCACAGGGGAAGCAGGAAACACCATATATTTT.

The sample holds a few counts of this clone. The V gene is TRBV14, the J gene TRBJ2-2, with D perhaps TRBD1 (5 bases). Trimming cost V 2 bases and J 4 bases, with 8 bases left between them. CDR3 length: 14 residues. Germline loops: CDR1 SGHDN, CDR2 FVKESK. CDR3 in amino acids: CASSQRQSTGELFF. The CDR3 DNA reads as TGTGCCAGCAGCCAAAGACAGAGCACCGGGGAGCTGTTTTTT.

The chain has TRBV5-8 and TRBJ2-7; weak D call: TRBD1 (5 bases). CDR1 is SGHTS and CDR2 is YDEGEE in the germline V gene. V was trimmed by 4 bases and J by 4 bases, leaving 9 bases between them. CDR3 length: 12 residues. The CDR3 DNA follows: TGTGCCAGCAGCGGAGACAGTTACGAGCAGTACTTC. Translating it yields CASSGDSYEQYF.

J is TRBJ1-1 and V is TRBV18, with a tentative D call TRBD1 (6 bases). V was cut by 3 bases and J by 1 base, with 12 bases left in between. The germline V gene encodes CDR1 KGHSH and CDR2 LQKENI. The length of the CDR3 is 15 residues. CDR3 sequence: CASSPGAGGNTEAFF. CDR3 in DNA: TGTGCCAGCTCACCGGGGGCAGGTGGGAACACTGAAGCTTTCTTT.

For the CDR3, the DNA is TGTGCCAGCAGTTACGAGGCAGGGGATGAAGCTTTCTTT. It specifies CASSYEAGDEAFF. The J gene is TRBJ1-1, the V gene TRBV6-5, with a tentative D call TRBD1 (6 bases). CDR3 length: 13 amino acids. The germline V gene encodes CDR1 MNHEY and CDR2 SVGAGI. Trimming pared 2 bases from V and 7 bases from J, leaving 11 bases between.

This chain connects TRBV11-1 to TRBJ2-1; D call uncertain. V lost 5 bases and J 5 bases, leaving 10 bases between the germline ends. Per germline, CDR1 SGHAT and CDR2 FQDESV (reference sequence). This CDR3 comprises 13 residues. CDR3 protein: CASSVRLDNEQFF. The CDR3 DNA is TGTGCCAGCAGCGTAAGACTCGACAATGAGCAGTTCTTC.

The chain employs TRBV6-1 and TRBJ2-7; no definite D call. Germline CDR1 MNHNS, CDR2 SASEGT. V gave up 6 bases and J gave up 0 bases, with 15 bases separating them. The CDR3 covers 15 residues. CDR3 nucleotides: TGTGCCAGCAGCCACATAGACCATAGCTCCTACGAGCAGTACTTC. Its protein is CASSHIDHSSYEQYF.

The chain carries TRBV19 and TRBJ2-2; 12 bases agree with TRBD2. The V gene end was trimmed by 4 bases and the J gene end by 7 bases; junction bases not matched to a gene: 4. The CDR3 consists of 15 residues. Germline lookup yields CDR1 LNHDA and CDR2 SQIVND (reference sequence). This CDR3 is CASSRLAGGDGELFF. CDR3 DNA: TGTGCCAGTAGTAGGCTAGCGGGAGGGGACGGGGAGCTGTTTTTT.

This sequence joins TRBV9 and TRBJ2-3, with TRBD1 identical over 8 bases. Germline CDR1 and CDR2: SGDLS and YYNGEE. J gave up 10 bases and V 4 bases, and 17 bases lay outside the gene matches. The CDR3 is made up of 16 amino acids. The CDR3 reads CASSSQGAGIASAQYF. The CDR3 DNA reads TGTGCCAGCAGCTCTCAGGGGGCGGGAATCGCCTCGGCGCAGTATTTT.

The CDR3 spells CASGVTSADTQYF. In nucleotides, the CDR3 is TGTGCTAGTGGTGTGACTAGCGCAGATACGCAGTATTTT. The rearrangement uses TRBV12-5 and TRBJ2-3; 8 nucleotides agree with TRBD2. The CDR3 consists of 13 residues. CDR1 LGHNT and CDR2 FRNRAP come from the germline V gene. V trimming: 5 bases; J trimming: 4 bases; junction bases outside the gene matches: 2.

There are a few counts of this clone. This chain uses TRBV27 with TRBJ2-1; TRBD1 might be the D (5 bases). Trimming removed 2 bases from V and 2 bases from J, with 13 bases in between. The germline V gene has CDR1 MNHEY and CDR2 SMNVEV (reference sequence). The CDR3 totals 16 residues. CDR3 DNA sequence: TGTGCCAGCAGTTTAAAGGGGTATAGGGCCTACAATGAGCAGTTCTTC. It codes for CASSLKGYRAYNEQFF.